These 21 T cell receptor beta chains share one sample of origin, sequenced in a study of brain metastases from non-small cell lung cancer. Clones were read by immunoSEQ multiplex PCR, and TCRdb kept only the in-frame ones, dropping some. The sample shows under 3,000 clones, approximately 85% of them seen only once. Sequenced material: tumor-adjacent normal tissue. These receptor sequences come from a donor aged 40 or over with non-small cell lung cancer.

V usage is TRBV10-3 and J usage is TRBJ2-7; 8 nucleotides match TRBD1. Trimming at V came to 6 bases and at J to 2 bases, leaving 9 bases not matched to a gene. Germline V lookup: CDR1 ENHRY, CDR2 SYGVKD. The CDR3 covers 15 residues. The CDR3 protein is CAIRDPRTGTYEQYF. The CDR3 region has the DNA TGTGCCATCAGGGATCCACGGACAGGGACCTACGAGCAGTACTTC.

This clone appeared once. The chain couples TRBV9 to TRBJ2-3; a possible D gene is TRBD1 (7 bases). V lost 4 bases and J lost 3, with 15 bases in between. The CDR3 has 15 residues. Germline assignment: CDR1 SGDLS and CDR2 YYNGEE. The CDR3 region is CASSIEQGRTDTQYF. In DNA, the CDR3 is TGTGCCAGCAGCATAGAACAGGGGAGGACAGATACGCAGTATTTT. Combining the CDR3 with reference TRBV9 and TRBJ2-3 gives the whole variable domain DSGVTQTPKHLITATGQRVTLRCSPRSGDLSVYWYQQSLDQGLQFLIQYYNGEERAKGNILERFSAQQFPDLHSELNLSSLELGDSALYFCASSIEQGRTDTQYFGPGTRLTVL.

V is TRBV5-5 and J is TRBJ1-4; D remains ambiguous. CDR3 size: 11 residues. Germline assignment: CDR1 SGHKS and CDR2 YYEKEE (reference sequence). Deletions cut 5 bases from V and 8 bases from J, with 7 bases between. CDR3 in DNA: TGTGCCAGCAGTCTCTTCGAAAAACTGTTTTTT. Protein: CASSLFEKLFF. The full variable domain, rest sourced from reference TRBV5-5 and TRBJ1-4, is DAGVTQSPTHLIKTRGQQVTLRCSPISGHKSVSWYQQVLGQGPQFIFQYYEKEERGRGNFPDRFSARQFPNYSSELNVNALLLGDSALYLCASSLFEKLFFGSGTQLSVL.

The rearrangement links TRBV6-4 to TRBJ2-3; D not certain. Trimming cost V 4 bases and J 0 bases, with 8 bases left between them. This CDR3 has 14 amino acids. Germline V gives CDR1 MRHNA, CDR2 SNTAGT. CDR3 region: CASSASTSTDTQYF. For the CDR3, the DNA is TGTGCCAGCAGTGCCTCGACAAGCACAGATACGCAGTATTTT.

With respect to this clone: This may stem from a read error, because a much larger clone lies one nucleotide away. Other DNA sequences in the sample encode the same CDR3. V and J are TRBV2 and TRBJ2-5; D not resolved. The CDR3 runs to 16 residues. CDR1 is SNHLY and CDR2 is FYNNEI in the germline V gene. The CDR3 DNA reads as TGTGCCAGCAGTGGTCCGGACCATTTATACCAAGAGACTCAGTACTTC. It codes for CASSGPDHLYQETQYF.

The gene calls are TRBV29-1 and TRBJ1-3; D perhaps matches TRBD1 (6 bases). The CDR3 loop spans 14 amino acids. With 5 bases removed from V and 2 bases from J, the gap between germline ends came to 13 bases. The germline V gene encodes CDR1 SQVTM and CDR2 ANQGSEA. CDR3 loop: CSVHGTGPGNTIYF. In DNA, the CDR3 is TGCAGCGTTCATGGTACAGGGCCTGGAAACACCATATATTTT.

This clone was counted between two and nine times. V usage is TRBV13 and J usage is TRBJ1-2, with D possibly matching TRBD1 (6 bases). Trimming pared 10 bases from V and 8 bases from J, leaving 8 bases between. The length of the CDR3 is 9 residues. Germline V gives CDR1 PRHDT, CDR2 FYEKMQ (reference sequence). CDR3 residues: CAKGGGYTF. The DNA of the CDR3 is TGTGCCAAGGGGGGCGGCTACACCTTC.

This clone was detected only once. V and J are TRBV10-2 and TRBJ2-7; weak D call: TRBD2 (6 bases). Germline CDR1 is WSHSY and CDR2 is SAAADI. The CDR3 loop spans 15 amino acids. V was trimmed by 3 bases and J by 4 bases, leaving 16 bases between them. This CDR3 is CASSEMWGRIYEQYF. CDR3 in DNA: TGCGCCAGCAGTGAAATGTGGGGGAGGATTTACGAGCAGTACTTC.

The DNA of the CDR3 is TGTGCCAGCAGAACAGGGAGGACCTATAATTCACCCCTCCACTTT. Translation: CASRTGRTYNSPLHF. The chain uses TRBV6-6 and TRBJ1-6; maybe TRBD1 (6 bases). Germline V gene data show CDR1 as MNHNY and CDR2 as SVGAGI (reference sequence). Trimming shortened V by 6 bases and J by 2 bases, and 11 bases separated the two germline ends. The CDR3 length is 15 residues.

The chain has TRBV7-2 and TRBJ1-3; D uncertain. V gave up 5 bases and J gave up 0 bases, with 11 bases separating them. This CDR3 spans 15 amino acids. The V gene's germline CDR1 is SGHTA and CDR2 FQGNSA. The CDR3 coding sequence is TGTGCCAGCAGCCCCACGGGGAGCTCTGGAAACACCATATATTTT. Protein product: CASSPTGSSGNTIYF.

This chain connects TRBV29-1 to TRBJ1-1, with 9 bases fitting TRBD1. With 6 bases clipped from V and 6 bases from J, the junction kept 8 bases outside the gene matches. Per the germline V gene, CDR1 is SQVTM and CDR2 is ANQGSEA. CDR3 length: 13 amino acids. The CDR3 DNA reads TGCAGCGTCGGACAGGGGCACTGGGCTGAAGCTTTCTTT. Its translation: CSVGQGHWAEAFF.

The V gene is TRBV2, the J gene TRBJ2-1; D possibly uses TRBD1 or TRBD2 (5 bases each). The CDR3 runs to 15 residues. The V and J ends lost 9 bases and 5 bases respectively, with 20 bases between them. In germline, CDR1 is SNHLY, CDR2 FYNNEI. The CDR3 DNA is TGTGCCAGTGCTTTAGAAAGGGGAGCAGACAATGAGCAGTTCTTC. It encodes CASALERGADNEQFF.

The chain has TRBV21-1 and TRBJ2-3; TRBD2 was called by the table and not checked on the DNA. TRBV21-1 is a pseudogene. CDR3 length: 17 residues. The CDR3 coding sequence is TGTGCCAGCAGCAAAGATAGCGGGCTAGCGGGGGAAGATACGCAGTATTTT. The encoded protein is CASSKDSGLAGEDTQYF.

This clone was seen just once. The rearrangement links TRBV2 to TRBJ2-2; 7 bases match TRBD1. The CDR3 is 14 residues long. The germline V gene encodes CDR1 SNHLY and CDR2 FYNNEI. The junction had 3 bases not matched to a gene; V was cut back by 2 bases and J by 6 bases. The CDR3 loop is CASSEQGGAGELFF. CDR3 DNA sequence: TGTGCCAGCAGTGAACAAGGGGGCGCCGGGGAGCTGTTTTTT.

The chain is built from TRBV5-1 and TRBJ2-3, with 9 bases aligning to TRBD2. The CDR3 is 16 residues long. V dropped 3 bases and J dropped 0; count of bases not matched to a gene: 5. CDR1 is SGHRS, CDR2 YFSETQ, per germline. The CDR3 is CASSSTLAGSTDTQYF. The CDR3 DNA is TGCGCCAGCAGCTCTACCCTAGCGGGGAGCACAGATACGCAGTATTTT.

The chain combines TRBV12-3 or TRBV12-4 with TRBJ1-6, with D hard to call. This CDR3 has 10 residues. Deletions cut 5 bases from V and 7 bases from J, with 0 bases between. The CDR3 here is CASSNSPLHF. The CDR3 coding sequence is TGTGCCAGCAGTAATTCACCCCTCCACTTT.

The table lists this clone with a count of one. The CDR3 DNA sequence: TGCGCCAGCAGCCAACCTGGGACTAGCGCGTTCTTCAGCTACGAGCAGTACGTC. Translated, it gives CASSQPGTSAFFSYEQYV. The chain employs TRBV4-1 and TRBJ2-7; 10 bases match TRBD2. This CDR3 region has 18 residues. CDR1 and CDR2 (germline): MGHRA, YSYEKL. V lost 2 bases and J lost 3; bases outside the gene matches: 13.

As concerns this clone: One end of the junction does not line up with germline, which may come from a read error. This chain uses TRBV6-5 with TRBJ1-1; D call uncertain. This CDR3 contains 16 residues. CDR1 and CDR2 (germline): MNHEY, SVGAGI. The CDR3 bases are TGTGCCAACAGTTACCAGAGAGGACGGGGATTCACTGAAGCTTTCTTT. It encodes CANSYQRGRGFTEAFF.

This clone was seen just once. The V and J genes are TRBV3-1 (or the pseudogene TRBV3-2) and TRBJ2-2; 10 bases are shared with TRBD2. The length of the CDR3 is 15 residues. V was pared by 6 bases and J by 6 bases, with 7 bases of the junction left unmatched. CDR1 and CDR2 from the germline V gene are LGHDT and YNNKEL (reference sequence). CDR3 protein: CASSPTSGVAGELFF. The CDR3 DNA reads as TGTGCCAGCAGTCCAACTAGCGGGGTGGCCGGGGAGCTGTTTTTT.

The chain combines TRBV7-3 with TRBJ1-2; D may be TRBD1 (6 bases). The CDR3 runs 14 residues. CDR1 SGHTA and CDR2 FQGTGA come from the germline V gene. Between the trimmed V and J ends, which lost 5 bases and 7 bases, there was a span of 17 bases. The DNA of the CDR3 is TGTGCCAGCAGCCCGAATCCACAGGGTCCTGGCTACACCTTC. Protein: CASSPNPQGPGYTF. Looking up the rest from reference TRBV7-3 and TRBJ1-2 gives the full variable domain: GAGVSQTPSNKVTEKGKYVELRCDPISGHTALYWYRQSLGQGPEFLIYFQGTGAADDSGLPNDRFFAVRPEGSVSTLKIQRTERGDSAVYLCASSPNPQGPGYTFGSGTRLTVV.

The chain joins TRBV6-8 to TRBJ1-5; TRBD1 agrees at 8 bases. CDR3 length equals 15 residues. V gave up 8 bases and J gave up 3 bases; unmatched junction bases: 9. Per germline, CDR1 MNHGY and CDR2 SAAAGT. The CDR3: CASAAGTGVNQPQHF. CDR3 nucleotide sequence: TGTGCCAGCGCTGCCGGGACAGGAGTCAATCAGCCCCAGCATTTT.